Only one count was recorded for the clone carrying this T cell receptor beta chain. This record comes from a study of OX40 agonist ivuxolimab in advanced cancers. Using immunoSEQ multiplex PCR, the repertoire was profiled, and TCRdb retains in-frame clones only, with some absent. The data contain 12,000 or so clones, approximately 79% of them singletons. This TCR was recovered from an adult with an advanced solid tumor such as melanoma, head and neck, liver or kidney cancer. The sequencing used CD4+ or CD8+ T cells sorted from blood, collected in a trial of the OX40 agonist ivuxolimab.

The CDR3 reads CSVVYREGIGELFF. The CDR3 coding sequence is TGCAGCGTTGTATACAGGGAAGGAATCGGGGAGCTGTTTTTT. The chain carries TRBV29-1 and TRBJ2-2, with TRBD1 as a possible D gene (6 bases). Germline lookup yields CDR1 SQVTM and CDR2 ANQGSEA. Between the trimmed V and J ends, which lost 4 bases and 7 bases, there was a span of 16 bases. The CDR3 covers 14 residues.